The clone carrying this T cell receptor beta chain was recorded at least ten times. The data originate from a study of identical twins' blood T cells. Study at large: Around 50 million reads came from about 12 libraries, six alpha, six beta.

From the 5' RACE reads, TCRdb called clonotypes with MiXCR, one entry per CDR3 protein. The sample holds a few hundred thousand distinct CDR3 sequences; 28% are singletons and the top ten take around 5.6%. The germline gives CDR1 KGHSH, CDR2 LQKENI. The CDR3 is 15 residues long. Trimming shortened V by 0 bases and J by 1 base, and 9 bases separated the two germline ends. This clonotype was sampled from a woman between 18 and 49 years old in good health. Sample: PBMCs. V and J are TRBV18 and TRBJ1-1, with D possibly TRBD1 on 5 matching bases. The CDR3 sequence: CASSPPHRWNTEAFF. CDR3 bases: TGTGCCAGCTCACCACCGCACAGGTGGAACACTGAAGCTTTCTTT.